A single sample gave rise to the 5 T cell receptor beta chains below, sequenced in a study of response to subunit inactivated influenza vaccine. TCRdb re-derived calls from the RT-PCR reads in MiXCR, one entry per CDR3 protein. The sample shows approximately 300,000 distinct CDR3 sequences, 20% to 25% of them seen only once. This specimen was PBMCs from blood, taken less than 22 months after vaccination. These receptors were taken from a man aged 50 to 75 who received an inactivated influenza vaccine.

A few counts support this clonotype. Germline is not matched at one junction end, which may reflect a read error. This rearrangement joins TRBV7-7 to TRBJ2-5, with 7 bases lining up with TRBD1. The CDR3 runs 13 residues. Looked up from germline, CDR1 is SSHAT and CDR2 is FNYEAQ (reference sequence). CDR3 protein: CASSRDSAETQYF. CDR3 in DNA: TGTGCTAGCAGCCGGGACAGTGCAGAGACCCAGTACTTC.

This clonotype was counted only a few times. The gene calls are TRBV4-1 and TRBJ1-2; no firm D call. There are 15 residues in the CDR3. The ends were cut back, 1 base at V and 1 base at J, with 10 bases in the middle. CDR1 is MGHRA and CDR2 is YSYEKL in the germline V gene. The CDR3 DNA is TGCGCCAGCAGCCAAGGCGCAGTCTATAACTATGGCTACACCTTC. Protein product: CASSQGAVYNYGYTF.

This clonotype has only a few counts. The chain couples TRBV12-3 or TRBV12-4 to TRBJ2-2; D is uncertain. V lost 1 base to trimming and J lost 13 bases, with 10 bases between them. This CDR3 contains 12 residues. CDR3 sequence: CASSLGKPGLFF. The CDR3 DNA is TGTGCCAGCAGTTTAGGGAAGCCAGGGCTGTTTTTT.

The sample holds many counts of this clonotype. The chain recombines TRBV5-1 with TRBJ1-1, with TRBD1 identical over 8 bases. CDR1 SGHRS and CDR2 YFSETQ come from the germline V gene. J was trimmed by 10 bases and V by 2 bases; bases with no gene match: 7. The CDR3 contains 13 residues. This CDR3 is CASSLGTGGSAFF. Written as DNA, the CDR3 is TGCGCCAGCAGCTTAGGGACAGGTGGGTCAGCTTTCTTT.

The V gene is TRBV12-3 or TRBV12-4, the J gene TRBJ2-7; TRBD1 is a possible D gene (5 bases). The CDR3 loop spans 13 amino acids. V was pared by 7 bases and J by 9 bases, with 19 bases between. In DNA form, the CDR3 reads TGTGCCAGCACCCTCTCAGGGATGTCCGGGCAGTACTTC. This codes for CASTLSGMSGQYF.